These T cell receptor beta chains were read from a single sample in a study of cytomegalovirus exposure and HLA in healthy donors. TCRdb keeps only in-frame clones here, not all; method: immunoSEQ multiplex PCR. Of some 130,000 clones listed, 79% are singletons. Sequencing was done on a sample of PBMCs. Receptors originate from a man aged 40-50 years in good health and CMV-seropositive. Each CDR3 is given without its conserved first and last residue. D genes are given only for firm matches.

>TRBV6-1|TRBD1
ASSTGGIPTGTQY
>TRBV6-5|TRBD1
ASSSWTGGSYEQY
>TRBV7-9|.
ASSLQGNQPQH
>TRBV5-1|.
ASSFDEGGYNEQF
>TRBV27|TRBD1
ASSHTGTGTYEQY
>TRBV6-6|TRBD1
ASSYRQGTEKLF
>TRBV7-2|.
ASSLASGGGPDQPQH
>TRBV6-5|.
ASSKRGKGSEQY
>TRBV7-9|TRBD1
ASSLAGQGRTEAF
>TRBV27|TRBD1
ASSPQTGSPYEQY
>TRBV6-5|.
ASSYPGENTEAF
>TRBV7-9|TRBD2
ASSLVQLAAPYEQY
>TRBV5-6|TRBD2
ARKRVAGEKETQY
>TRBV25-1|.
ASRGSDAGKYNEQF
>TRBV7-9|TRBD1
AVLPGTDYNEQF
>TRBV5-1|TRBD1
ASSSGTDNQPQH
>TRBV4-1|TRBD1
ASSQGQGRTDTQY
>TRBV5-1|TRBD1
ASSLRQGADEQF
>TRBV18|.
ASSREETQY
>TRBV5-1|TRBD1
ASSDTGTGEVGSQY
>TRBV5-1|TRBD2
ASSLASGRAAETQY
>TRBV7-9|TRBD2
ASSLGLAAYEQY
>TRBV6-6|TRBD1
ASRPGQGGTDTQY
>TRBV7-6|.
ASSLYGGGDEQF
>TRBV7-2|.
ASSLTVSTDTQY
>TRBV7-6|TRBD2
ASSSGRAGGSSYNEQF
>TRBV4-1|TRBD1
ASKDLTGGADEQY
>TRBV5-1|.
ASSYVHGGELF
>TRBV30|.
AWSLKGVNEQF
>TRBV5-4|TRBD2
ASSLDRTSTYEQY
>TRBV6-5|.
ASSYSGASNEKLF